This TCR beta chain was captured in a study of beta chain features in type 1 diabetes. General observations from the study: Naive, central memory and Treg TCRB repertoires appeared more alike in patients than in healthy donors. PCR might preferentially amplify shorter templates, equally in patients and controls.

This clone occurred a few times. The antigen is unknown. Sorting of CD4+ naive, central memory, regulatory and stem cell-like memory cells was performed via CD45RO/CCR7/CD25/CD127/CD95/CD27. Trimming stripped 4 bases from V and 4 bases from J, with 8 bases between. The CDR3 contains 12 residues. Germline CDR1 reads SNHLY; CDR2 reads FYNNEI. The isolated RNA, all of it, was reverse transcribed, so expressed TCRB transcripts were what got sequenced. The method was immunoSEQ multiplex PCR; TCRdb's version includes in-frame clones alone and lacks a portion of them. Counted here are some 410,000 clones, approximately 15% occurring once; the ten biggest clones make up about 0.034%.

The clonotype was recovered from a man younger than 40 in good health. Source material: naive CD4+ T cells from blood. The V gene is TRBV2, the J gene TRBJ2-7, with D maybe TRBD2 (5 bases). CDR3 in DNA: TGTGCCAGCAGTGTAGGCGGGTACGAGCAGTACGTC. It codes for CASSVGGYEQYV.